Sequencing of this TCR beta chain was carried out in a study of Graves' ophthalmopathy and Graves' hyperthyroidism. This clonotype appeared many times. Beta-chain TCR CDR3 regions were amplified from RNA transcripts. First-round RT-PCR with HTBI primers preceded a second-round multiplex PCR. TCRdb passed the multiplex PCR reads through MiXCR, listing each CDR3 protein once. The sample has hundreds of thousands of distinct CDR3 sequences, 22% seen once. The junction had 4 bases not matched to a gene; V was cut back by 6 bases and J by 3 bases. The germline V gene encodes CDR1 MNHNS and CDR2 SASEGT. The CDR3 length is 13 residues.

The sequence came from a woman aged 18-35 years with stable Graves' hyperthyroidism. Some clones in this sample may be carry-over from other donors' samples. Sequenced: peripheral blood. This chain links TRBV6-1 with TRBJ1-2; 7 bases map to TRBD1. The CDR3 protein is CASRQGRDYGYTF. CDR3 nucleotides: TGTGCCAGCAGACAGGGGAGGGACTATGGCTACACCTTC.